Following are 7 T cell receptor beta chains from one sample sequenced in a study of cytomegalovirus exposure and HLA in healthy donors. A multiplex PCR was run with 60 Vbeta primers and 13 Jbeta primers. Only in-frame clones appear in the TCRdb table, and some are missing; sequencing was by immunoSEQ multiplex PCR. This sample has about 77,000 clones, with 60% to 85% found just once. Sequencing used PBMCs. All receptors derive from a middle-aged man in good health and CMV-seronegative.

Regarding this clone: The DNA is omitted, as the CDR3 cannot be located on it reliably, and the CDR3 follows TCRdb's listing. The gene calls are TRBV21-1 and TRBJ1-5. TRBV21-1 is a documented pseudogene. The CDR3 numbers 13 amino acids, ends counted. The CDR3 is CASSHGGAPAFWF.

This rearrangement joins TRBV5-1 to TRBJ1-1; a weak D match, TRBD1 (6 bases). This CDR3 has 16 residues. The ends were cut back, 1 base at V and 3 bases at J, with 16 bases in the middle. Looked up from germline, CDR1 is SGHRS and CDR2 is YFSETQ. In nucleotides, the CDR3 is TGCGCCAGCAGCTTGTCCGGGGGGGCCCAGTACACTGAAGCTTTCTTT. Protein: CASSLSGGAQYTEAFF. The full variable domain, in which reference TRBV5-1 and TRBJ1-1 provide the parts outside the CDR3, is KAGVTQTPRYLIKTRGQQVTLSCSPISGHRSVSWYQQTPGQGLQFLFEYFSETQRNKGNFPGRFSGRQFSNSRSEMNVSTLELGDSALYLCASSLSGGAQYTEAFFGQGTRLTVV.

The V gene is TRBV1, the J gene TRBJ2-5; the D segment call TRBD2 is taken from the table without a DNA check. TRBV1 is a documented pseudogene. The CDR3 spans 18 residues. CDR3 protein: CTSSQDAVAGGGPGPQYF. CDR3 bases: TGCACCAGCAGCCAAGATGCGGTAGCGGGAGGGGGACCTGGGCCCCAGTACTTC.

The chain links TRBV13 to TRBJ1-3; D perhaps matches TRBD1 (5 bases). From germline, CDR1 is PRHDT and CDR2 FYEKMQ (reference sequence). The CDR3 has 14 amino acids. Trimming removed 5 bases at V and 3 bases at J, with 11 bases between. In DNA, the CDR3 is TGTGCCAGCAGCCGACAGTTAGGTGGAAACACCATATATTTT. This translates into CASSRQLGGNTIYF.

The V gene is TRBV6-6, the J gene TRBJ2-5; D is possibly TRBD1 (6 bases). Trimming pared 2 bases from V and 2 bases from J, leaving 15 bases between. This CDR3 is built from 16 residues. The germline V gene has CDR1 MNHNY and CDR2 SVGAGI (reference sequence). The CDR3 loop reads CASSYPPGAIQETQYF. The CDR3 DNA reads TGTGCCAGCAGTTACCCCCCAGGGGCTATTCAAGAGACCCAGTACTTC.

The chain is built from TRBV5-8 and TRBJ2-7, with 8 bases matching TRBD2. CDR1 and CDR2 from the germline V gene are SGHTS and YDEGEE. This CDR3 is built from 17 residues. V trimming: 0 bases; J trimming: 5 bases; junction bases outside the gene matches: 13. The CDR3 protein is CASSLVWSGSRTNEQYF. The CDR3 DNA reads TGTGCCAGCAGCTTGGTGTGGAGCGGGAGTCGTACGAACGAGCAGTACTTC.

The CDR3 loop is CASSSGPIEQYF. CDR3 DNA sequence: TGTGCCAGCAGCTCCGGTCCGATCGAGCAGTACTTC. The V and J genes are TRBV5-6 and TRBJ2-7; D call uncertain. The CDR3 totals 12 residues. Deletions cut 3 bases from V and 6 bases from J, with 10 bases between. Germline V lookup: CDR1 SGHDT, CDR2 YYEEEE. The variable domain in full, completed from reference TRBV5-6 and TRBJ2-7, reads DAGVTQSPTHLIKTRGQQVTLRCSPKSGHDTVSWYQQALGQGPQFIFQYYEEEERQRGNFPDRFSGHQFPNYSSELNVNALLLGDSALYLCASSSGPIEQYFGPGTRLTVT.